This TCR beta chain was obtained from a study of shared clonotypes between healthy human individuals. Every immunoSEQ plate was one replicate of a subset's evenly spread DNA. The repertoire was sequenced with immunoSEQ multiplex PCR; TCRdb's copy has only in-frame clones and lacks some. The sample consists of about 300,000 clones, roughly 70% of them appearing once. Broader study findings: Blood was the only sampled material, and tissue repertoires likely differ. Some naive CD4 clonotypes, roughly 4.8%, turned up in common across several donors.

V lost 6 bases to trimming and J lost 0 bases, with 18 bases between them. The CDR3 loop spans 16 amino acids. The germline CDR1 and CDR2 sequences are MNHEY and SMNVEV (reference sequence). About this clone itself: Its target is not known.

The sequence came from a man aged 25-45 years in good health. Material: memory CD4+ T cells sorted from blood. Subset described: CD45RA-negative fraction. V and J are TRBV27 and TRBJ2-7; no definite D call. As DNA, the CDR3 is TGTGCCAGCAGCCTAAAGTCCACCCGGAGCTCCTACGAGCAGTACTTC. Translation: CASSLKSTRSSYEQYF.